The rows below give T cell receptor beta chains drawn from one sample of a study of blood T cells in healthy people across ages. TCRdb re-called the 5' RACE reads with MiXCR, one entry per CDR3 protein. The sample yields over 750,000 distinct CDR3 sequences, 20% to 30% seen once. These same data were also listed under a study on T cells of mothers and their children.

The sample consisted of blood. These receptors were obtained from a boy younger than 18 in good health. Both conserved end residues are part of each CDR3. D genes are given only for firm matches. Only some rows state a clone size, as once, few, many or a class for expanded clones.

-,TRBV4-3,-,TRBJ2-7,CASSQVLAHTYEQYF,TGCGCCAGCAGCCAAGTTCTTGCACATACCTACGAGCAGTACTTC
-,TRBV27,TRBD1,TRBJ1-4,CASSNQGAHRKMFF,TGTGCCAGCAGTAATCAGGGGGCGCATAGAAAAATGTTTTTT
-,TRBV5-5,-,TRBJ2-7,CTSSLSAGYYYEQYF,TGTACCAGCAGCTTGTCGGCAGGCTACTACTACGAGCAGTACTTC
-,TRBV4-1,-,TRBJ1-1,CASSQDYTNTEAFF,TGCGCCAGCAGCCAAGATTATACGAACACTGAAGCTTTCTTT
few,TRBV5-1,-,TRBJ2-3,CASSPDGSTDTQYF,TGCGCCAGCAGCCCGGACGGATCCACAGATACGCAGTATTTT
-,TRBV6-2/TRBV6-3,-,TRBJ2-7,CASSYGAGAPYEQYF,TGTGCCAGCAGTTACGGGGCGGGGGCCCCCTACGAGCAGTACTTC
few,TRBV20-1,-,TRBJ1-4,CSATDATNEKLFF,TGCAGTGCGACTGATGCAACTAATGAAAAACTGTTTTTT
-,TRBV7-2,-,TRBJ1-1,CASSLRDGANTEAFF,TGTGCCAGCAGCTTACGGGATGGGGCGAACACTGAAGCTTTCTTT
few,TRBV29-1,TRBD1,TRBJ2-7,CSVEDGTGNYEQYF,TGCAGCGTTGAAGACGGGACAGGGAACTACGAGCAGTACTTC
-,TRBV29-1,-,TRBJ2-5,CSVLQGGAETQYF,TGCAGCGTTCTGCAGGGTGGCGCAGAGACCCAGTACTTC
-,TRBV7-3,-,TRBJ2-3,CASSLGLLPDTDTQYF,TGTGCCAGCAGCTTAGGCCTTCTCCCCGACACAGATACGCAGTATTTT
-,TRBV6-5,TRBD1,TRBJ2-7,CASSYSAGTGDYEQYF,TGTGCCAGCAGTTACTCAGCCGGGACAGGGGACTACGAGCAGTACTTC
-,TRBV9,TRBD1,TRBJ2-4,CASSVGQGLAKNIQYF,TGTGCCAGCAGCGTAGGACAGGGGTTAGCCAAAAACATTCAGTACTTC
few,TRBV24-1,-,TRBJ2-1,CATSARDNEQFF,TGTGCCACCAGTGCCCGGGACAATGAGCAGTTCTTC
few,TRBV12-3/TRBV12-4,TRBD1,TRBJ2-2,CASSPRTGQGELFF,TGTGCCAGCAGCCCTCGGACAGGGCAGGGGGAGCTGTTTTTT
-,TRBV28,TRBD2,TRBJ2-1,CASSPSPGLAGGNEQFF,TGTGCCAGCAGTCCCTCCCCTGGACTAGCGGGAGGGAATGAGCAGTTCTTC
-,TRBV28,-,TRBJ1-1,CASISPLTGTLNTEAFF,TGTGCCAGCATATCTCCCCTTACCGGGACGTTGAACACTGAAGCTTTCTTT
-,TRBV10-3,-,TRBJ1-2,CAISLDGNYGYTF,TGTGCCATCAGTCTTGACGGTAACTATGGCTACACCTTC